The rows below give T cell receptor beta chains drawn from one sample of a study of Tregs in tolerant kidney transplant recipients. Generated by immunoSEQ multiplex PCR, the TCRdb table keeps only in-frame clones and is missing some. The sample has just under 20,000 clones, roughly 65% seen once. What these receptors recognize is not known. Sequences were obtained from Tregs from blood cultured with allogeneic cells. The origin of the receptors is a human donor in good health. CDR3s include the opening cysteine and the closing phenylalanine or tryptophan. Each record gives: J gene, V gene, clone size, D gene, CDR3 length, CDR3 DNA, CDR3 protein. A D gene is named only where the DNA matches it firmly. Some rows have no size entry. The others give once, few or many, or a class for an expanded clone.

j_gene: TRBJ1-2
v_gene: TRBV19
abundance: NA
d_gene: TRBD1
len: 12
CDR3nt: TGTGCCAGTAATGACAGGGACGATGGCTACACCTTC
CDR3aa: CASNDRDDGYTF

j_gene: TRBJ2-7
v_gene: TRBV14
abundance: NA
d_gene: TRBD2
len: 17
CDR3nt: TGTGCCAGCAGCCAAGATCTGGGACTAGCGTCCTCCTACGAGCAGTACTTC
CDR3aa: CASSQDLGLASSYEQYF

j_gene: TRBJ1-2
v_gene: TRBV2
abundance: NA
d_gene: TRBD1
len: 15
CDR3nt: TGTGCCAGCAGGGAAACGACAGGGGCTAACTATGGCTACACCTTC
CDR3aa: CASRETTGANYGYTF

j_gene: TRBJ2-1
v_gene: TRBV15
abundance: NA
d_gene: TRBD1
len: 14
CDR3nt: TGTGCCACCAGCGTGCAGGGGGCAGGGGATGAGCAGTTCTTC
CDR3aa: CATSVQGAGDEQFF

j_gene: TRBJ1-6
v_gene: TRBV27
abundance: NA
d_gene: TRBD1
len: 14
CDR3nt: TGTGCCAGCAGTTTTGCGAACAGGGGGGGATCCCTCCACTTT
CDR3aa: CASSFANRGGSLHF

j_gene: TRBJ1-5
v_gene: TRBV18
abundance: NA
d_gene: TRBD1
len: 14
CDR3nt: TGTGCCAGCTCACCCCGGACAGGCCATCAGCCCCAGCATTTT
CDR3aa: CASSPRTGHQPQHF

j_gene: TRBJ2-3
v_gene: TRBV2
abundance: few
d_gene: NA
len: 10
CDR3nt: TGTGCCAGCTCTAGTGGGAGAAAGTATTTT
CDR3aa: CASSSGRKYF

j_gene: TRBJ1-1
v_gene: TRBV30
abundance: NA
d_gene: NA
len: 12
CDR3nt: TGTGCCTGGAGTGTTACCAGTTACGAAGCTTTCTTT
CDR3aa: CAWSVTSYEAFF

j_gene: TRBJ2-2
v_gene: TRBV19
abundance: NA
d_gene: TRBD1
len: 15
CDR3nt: TGTGCCAGTAGATCGACAGGGGTTTACACCGGGGAGCTGTTTTTT
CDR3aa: CASRSTGVYTGELFF

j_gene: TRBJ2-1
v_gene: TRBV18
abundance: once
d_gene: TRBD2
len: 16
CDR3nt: TGTGCCAGCTCACCCCGATCCGGGACTAGCTTCAATGAGCAGTTCTTC
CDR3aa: CASSPRSGTSFNEQFF

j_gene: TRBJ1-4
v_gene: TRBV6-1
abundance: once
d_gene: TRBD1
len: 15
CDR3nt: TGTGCCAGCAGCAGCTGGACAGGGGGTAAAGAAAAACTGTTTTTT
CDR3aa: CASSSWTGGKEKLFF

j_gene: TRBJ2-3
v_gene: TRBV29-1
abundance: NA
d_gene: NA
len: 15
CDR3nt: TGCAGCGTTGTCGGGGGCTCAGGGGGAACAGATACGCAGTATTTT
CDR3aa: CSVVGGSGGTDTQYF

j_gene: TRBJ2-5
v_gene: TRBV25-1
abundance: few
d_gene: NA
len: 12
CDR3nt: TGTGCCAGCAGTGAAGAGCGGGAGACCCAGTACTTC
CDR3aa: CASSEERETQYF

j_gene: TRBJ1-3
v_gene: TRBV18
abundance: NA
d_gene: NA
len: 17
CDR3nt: TGTGCCAGCTCACCGACTGGGGGGTCTCACTCTGGAAACACCATATATTTT
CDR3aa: CASSPTGGSHSGNTIYF

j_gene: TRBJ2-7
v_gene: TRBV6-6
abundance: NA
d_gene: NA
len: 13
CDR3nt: TGTGCCAGCAGTTACTCGAGTGGCGCCGAGCAGTACTTC
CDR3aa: CASSYSSGAEQYF

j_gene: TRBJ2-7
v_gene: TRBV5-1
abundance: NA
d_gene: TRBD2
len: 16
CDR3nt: TGCGCCAGCAGCCCCTTTGGCGGGGGGACCTCCTACGAGCAGTACTTC
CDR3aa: CASSPFGGGTSYEQYF

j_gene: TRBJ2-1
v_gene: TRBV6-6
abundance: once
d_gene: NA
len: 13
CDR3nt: TGTGCCAGCAGTCTATGGACAGACTATGAGCAGTTCTTC
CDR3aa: CASSLWTDYEQFF

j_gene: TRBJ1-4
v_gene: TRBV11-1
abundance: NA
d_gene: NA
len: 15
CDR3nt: TGTGCCAGCAGCTTGGAGGGCTTAAGGGATGAAAAACTGTTTTTT
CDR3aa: CASSLEGLRDEKLFF

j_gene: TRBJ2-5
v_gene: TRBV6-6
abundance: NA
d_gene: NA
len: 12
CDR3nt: TGTGCCAGCAGTCTTCCCGGGGGAAGCCAGTACTTC
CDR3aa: CASSLPGGSQYF

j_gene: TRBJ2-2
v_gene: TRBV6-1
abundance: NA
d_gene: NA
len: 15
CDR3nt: TGTGCCAGCAGTCGGGGGTTGGTGAACACCGGGGAGCTGTTTTTT
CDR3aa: CASSRGLVNTGELFF

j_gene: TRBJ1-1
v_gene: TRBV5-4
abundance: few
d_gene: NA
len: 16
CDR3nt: TGTGCCAGCAGCCCGGGCCCCCGAGAAACTAACACTGAAGCTTTCTTT
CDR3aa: CASSPGPRETNTEAFF

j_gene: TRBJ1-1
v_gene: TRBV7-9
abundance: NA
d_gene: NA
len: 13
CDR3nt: TGTGCCAGCAGCTTAGCTCCAGACACCAAAGCTTTCTTT
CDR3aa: CASSLAPDTKAFF

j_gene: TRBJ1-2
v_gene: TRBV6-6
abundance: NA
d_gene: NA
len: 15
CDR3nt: TGTGCCAGCAGTCGCCCCAACAGGGCGGGCTATGGCTACACCTTC
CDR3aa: CASSRPNRAGYGYTF

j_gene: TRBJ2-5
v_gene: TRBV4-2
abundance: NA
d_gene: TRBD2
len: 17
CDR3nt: TGTGCCAGCAGCCAAGATCTCCCTCTAGCGGTCCCTGAGACCCAGTACTTC
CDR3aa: CASSQDLPLAVPETQYF

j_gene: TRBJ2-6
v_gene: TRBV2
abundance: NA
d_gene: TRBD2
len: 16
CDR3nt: TGTGCCAGCAGTGACCTGGGGAGGGCTGGGGCCAACGTCCTGACTTTC
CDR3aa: CASSDLGRAGANVLTF

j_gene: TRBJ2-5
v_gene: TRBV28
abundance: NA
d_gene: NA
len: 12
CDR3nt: TGTGCCAGCGGAGACACTAAAGAGACCCAGTACTTC
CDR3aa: CASGDTKETQYF

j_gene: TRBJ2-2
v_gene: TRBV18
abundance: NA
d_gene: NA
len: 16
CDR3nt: TGTGCCAGCTCACCATTTCCGGGGATGAACACCGGGGAGCTGTTTTTT
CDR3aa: CASSPFPGMNTGELFF

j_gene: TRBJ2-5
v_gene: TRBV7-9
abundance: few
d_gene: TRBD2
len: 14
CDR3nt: TGTGCCAGCACCGTAGCGGGTTCTGCAGAGACCCAGTACTTC
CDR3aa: CASTVAGSAETQYF

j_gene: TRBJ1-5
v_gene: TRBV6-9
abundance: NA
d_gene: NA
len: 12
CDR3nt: TGTGCCAGCAGTTACCTGGGTCAGCCCCAGCATTTT
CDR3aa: CASSYLGQPQHF

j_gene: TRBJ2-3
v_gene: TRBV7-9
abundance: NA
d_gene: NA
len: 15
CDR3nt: TGTGCCAGCAGCTTAGTGGGGGCCCCCACAGATACGCAGTATTTT
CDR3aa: CASSLVGAPTDTQYF

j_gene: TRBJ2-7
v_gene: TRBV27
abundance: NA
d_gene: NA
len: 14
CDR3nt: TGTGCCAGCAGTTTAAAGAGAGTAGGGGTGAAGCAGTACTTC
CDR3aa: CASSLKRVGVKQYF

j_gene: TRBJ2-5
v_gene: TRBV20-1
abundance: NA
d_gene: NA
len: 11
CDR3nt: TGCAGTGCTGTCAGGCAAGAGACCCAGTACTTC
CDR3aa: CSAVRQETQYF

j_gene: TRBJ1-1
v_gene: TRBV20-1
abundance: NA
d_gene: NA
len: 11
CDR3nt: TGCAGAGCGTGCAGAAACACTGAAGCTTTCTTT
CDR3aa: CRACRNTEAFF

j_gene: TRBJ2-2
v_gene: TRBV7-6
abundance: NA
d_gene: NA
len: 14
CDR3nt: TGTGCCAGCAGCTTAGGGTTGAACACCGGGGAGCTGTTTTTT
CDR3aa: CASSLGLNTGELFF

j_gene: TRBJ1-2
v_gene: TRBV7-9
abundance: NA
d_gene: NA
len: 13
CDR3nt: TGTGCCAGCAGCTTAGCAAGCCTGGATGGCTACACCTTC
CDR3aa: CASSLASLDGYTF

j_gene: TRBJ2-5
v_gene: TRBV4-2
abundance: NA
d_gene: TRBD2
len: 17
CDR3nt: TGTGCCAGCAGCTTAAGACTAGCGGGAGATTTGAGAGAGACCCAGTACTTC
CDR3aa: CASSLRLAGDLRETQYF

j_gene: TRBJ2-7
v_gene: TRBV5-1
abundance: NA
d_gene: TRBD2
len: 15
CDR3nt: TGCGCCAGCAGTTCGGGACTAGCGGGGGCCTACGAGCAGTACTTC
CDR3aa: CASSSGLAGAYEQYF

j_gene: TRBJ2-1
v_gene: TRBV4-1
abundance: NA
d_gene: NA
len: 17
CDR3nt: TGCGCCAGCAGCCTCGCCGCGGCCATTCTCTCCTACAATGAGCAGTTCTTC
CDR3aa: CASSLAAAILSYNEQFF

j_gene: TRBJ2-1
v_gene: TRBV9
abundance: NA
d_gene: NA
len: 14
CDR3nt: TGTGCCAGCAGCGTAAAGGGGGGGATCAATGAGCAGTTCTTC
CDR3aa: CASSVKGGINEQFF

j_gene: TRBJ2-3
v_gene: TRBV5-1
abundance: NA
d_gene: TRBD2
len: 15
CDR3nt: TGCGCCAGCAGCACCGGACTAGTTAGCACAGATACGCAGTATTTT
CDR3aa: CASSTGLVSTDTQYF

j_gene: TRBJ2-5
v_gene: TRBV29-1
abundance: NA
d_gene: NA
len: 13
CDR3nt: TGCAGCGTTAAAGGATCTGGGGTAGAGACCCAGTACTTC
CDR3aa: CSVKGSGVETQYF

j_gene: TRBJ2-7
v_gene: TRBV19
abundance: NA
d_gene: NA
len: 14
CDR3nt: TGTGCCAGCACGAGGGACTTTTTGACCTACGAGCAGTACTTC
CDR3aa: CASTRDFLTYEQYF

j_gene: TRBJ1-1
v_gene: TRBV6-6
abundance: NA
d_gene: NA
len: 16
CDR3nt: TGTGCCAGCAGTTACGGTTCGGGACACCGGAACACTGAAGCTTTCTTT
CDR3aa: CASSYGSGHRNTEAFF

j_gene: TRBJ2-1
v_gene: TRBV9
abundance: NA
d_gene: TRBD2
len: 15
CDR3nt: TGTGCCAGCAGCGTAGCGGGGGGCTCCTACAATGAGCAGTTCTTC
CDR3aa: CASSVAGGSYNEQFF

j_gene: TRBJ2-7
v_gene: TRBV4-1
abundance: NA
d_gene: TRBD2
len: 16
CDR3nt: TGCGCCAGCAGCCAAGGCCCTGGGGGGACTAACTACGAGCAGTACTTC
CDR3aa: CASSQGPGGTNYEQYF

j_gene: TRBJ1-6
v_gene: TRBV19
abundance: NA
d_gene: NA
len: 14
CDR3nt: TGTGCCAGTAGTATAAGCCCGGTTAATTCACCCCTCCACTTT
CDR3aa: CASSISPVNSPLHF

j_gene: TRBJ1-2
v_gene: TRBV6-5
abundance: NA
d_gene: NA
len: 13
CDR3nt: TGTGCCAGCAGTAAGACAGCGAACTATGGCTACACCTTC
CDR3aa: CASSKTANYGYTF

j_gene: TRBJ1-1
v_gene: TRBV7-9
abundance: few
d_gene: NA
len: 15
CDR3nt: TGTGCCAGCAGCTTATCTCCCAGGGGAAACACTGAAGCTTTCTTT
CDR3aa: CASSLSPRGNTEAFF

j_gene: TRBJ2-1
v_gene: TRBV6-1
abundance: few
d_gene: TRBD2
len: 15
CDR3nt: TGTGCCAGCATACTAGCGGTCCTCTCCTACAATGAGCAGTTCTTC
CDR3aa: CASILAVLSYNEQFF

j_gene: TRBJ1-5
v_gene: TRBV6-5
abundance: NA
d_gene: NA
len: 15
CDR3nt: TGTGCCAGCAGTTCGACAGGCCATAGCAATCAGCCCCAGCATTTT
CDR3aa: CASSSTGHSNQPQHF

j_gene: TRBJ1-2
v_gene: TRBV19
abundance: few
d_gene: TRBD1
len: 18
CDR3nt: TGTGCCAGTAGTCCCCAGGGGACAGGGGCGTCCCATAACTATGGCTACACCTTC
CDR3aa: CASSPQGTGASHNYGYTF

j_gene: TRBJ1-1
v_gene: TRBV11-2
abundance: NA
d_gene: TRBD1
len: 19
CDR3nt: TGTGCCAGCAGCTTAGGATTCCCGGGACAGGTCATCCCATTGGGTAAAGCTTTCTTT
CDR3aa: CASSLGFPGQVIPLGKAFF

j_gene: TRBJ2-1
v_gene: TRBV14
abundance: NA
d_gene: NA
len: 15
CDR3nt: TGTGCCAGCAGCCAAGGAAGGTCTAGGTGGGGTGAGCAGTTCTTC
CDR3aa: CASSQGRSRWGEQFF

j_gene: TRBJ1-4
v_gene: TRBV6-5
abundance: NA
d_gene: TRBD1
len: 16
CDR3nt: TGTGCCAGCAGTTACTCGAGAGGACAGGGAAATGAAAAACTGTTTTTT
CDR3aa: CASSYSRGQGNEKLFF

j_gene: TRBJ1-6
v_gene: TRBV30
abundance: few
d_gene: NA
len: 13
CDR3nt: TGTGCCTGGAGTTTACGGAGAGATTCACCCCTCCACTTT
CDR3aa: CAWSLRRDSPLHF

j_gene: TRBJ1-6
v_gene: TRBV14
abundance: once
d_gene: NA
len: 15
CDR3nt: TGTGCCAGCAGCCAAGGGGGATACTATAATTCACCCCTCCACTTT
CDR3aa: CASSQGGYYNSPLHF

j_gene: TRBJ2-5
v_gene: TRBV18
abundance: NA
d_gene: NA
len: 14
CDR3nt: TGTGCCAGCTCTCTCCCGGGGACGGGGGAGACCCAGTACTTC
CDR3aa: CASSLPGTGETQYF